The entry that follows covers one T cell receptor beta chain sequence. This clonotype has just a few counts. Its antigen is not yet known. There are no base qualities to consult, and no much larger clone falls within one base. TCRdb lists the instrument as Illumina NovaSeq 6000. Using 5'RACE with constant-segment primers, TCRalpha and TCRbeta cDNA libraries were constructed, with sample barcodes and unique molecular identifiers added in the process. Trizol reagent was used to extract RNA from every sample. Amplification of the libraries took two PCR steps, and the second step added a second sample barcode plus Illumina TruSeq adapters. Libraries were sequenced on an Illumina NovaSeq with 2 x 150 bp paired-end reads. The published analysis was carried out like this. Demultiplexing of reads and collapsing into UMI-guided consensus sequences were performed with migec v1.2.7. With mixcr v2.1.11, UMI consensuses were aligned to TRA and TRB V and J templates and assembled into clonotypes. Clonotypes were classified as expanded or contracted when called significant by both edgeR and NoisET, with noise models trained on biological replicates. For edgeR calls, the cutoffs were a false discovery rate-adjusted p below 0.01 and a log2 fold-change threshold of 1. As an exploratory analysis of dynamics, max-normalized trajectories of the 1000 most abundant clonotypes were examined by PCA with hierarchical clustering. Separately sequenced CD4+ and CD8+ repertoires were used to assign a CD4 or CD8 phenotype to each responding clone. TCRdb handled the public reads itself, with Q25 trimming in fastp and clone calling in MiXCR, and kept productive beta chains. One record per CDR3 amino acid sequence lists the most common genes and DNA. The V and J calls, along with clone size, are taken from TCRdb and not from the paper's own processing. The sample contains approximately 390,000 distinct CDR3 sequences, about 16% of them found a single time. Roughly a fifth of the sample comes from the top ten.

This sample is part of a study of T-cell memory formation after mild COVID-19 (dated by TCRdb to the early 2020s). Concerning the study at large: Most TCR sequence clusters were specific to one of the two donors. Longitudinal TCRalpha and TCRbeta repertoire sequencing tracked T-cell clones expanding and contracting after mild COVID-19 in two donors. The cohort comprised two young, previously healthy adult volunteers, one female and one male. Points the paper makes about the study in general: Clones contracting from day 15 to 85 had balanced CD4/CD8 phenotypes, while a second wave expanding from day 15 to 37 was biased towards CD4+. Contracting CD4+ clones turned up mainly in the CM and EM memory subsets, whereas EMRA was where CD8+ clones were enriched. Whether the second-wave clones peaking on day 37 were SARS-CoV-2 specific was not confirmed. Some responding clones were detected in pre-infection memory, which suggested that pre-existing cross-reactive memory T cells had joined the SARS-CoV-2 response. Only a couple of mild cases were covered in the study, and larger cohorts including severe cases with pre-infection samples were considered necessary.

Ficoll-Paque density gradient centrifugation was the method used to isolate PBMCs. There are 16 amino acids in the CDR3, from cysteine to phenylalanine inclusive. Only CDR3 DNA remains: 48 bases, in frame from the first base. V is shortened by 3 bases, J by 0 bases, and the region joining them spans 12 bases. Looking up the germline V gene (reference sequence) yields CDR1 LNHDA and CDR2 SQIVND. This clonotype was obtained from a man between 18 and 29 years old who had mild COVID-19 (a few samples of this study predate the infection). The sample titles of this study are shuffled in the database, so cell type and time point are left out; the donor was told from shared clones. The rearrangement combines TRBV19 with TRBJ2-1; the D gene is possibly TRBD1 or TRBD2, with 6 bases matching each. The sequenced sample was PBMCs or a T cell subset sorted from them (not recorded which). The sequenced DNA: TGTGCCAGTAGTATCAAGGGGGGAAGCTCCTACAATGAGCAGTTCTTC. This sequence encodes CASSIKGGSSYNEQFF.